This TCR beta chain was captured in a study of blood T cell repertoires in COVID-19 (TCRdb year 2020). Looking at the study overall: Collaborator samples came from the United States, Italy and Spain and covered acute and convalescent phases of COVID-19. Samples were obtained from the ongoing ImmuneRACE study (first 160 participants) and from about 1,300 subjects provided by 6 global collaborators. A freely available public database, intended as a resource for researchers studying the immune response to SARS-CoV-2, is where the repertoires were released. The material from the prospective study consisted of cDNA or gDNA derived from T cells, B-cell-depleted T cells, or PBMCs. Subjects who had been exposed to COVID-19, were actively infected with it, or had recovered from it provided the deeply sampled blood TCRbeta repertoires that made up the dataset. The sample metadata nearly always contained a de-identified subject ID, COVID-19 status, age in years and sex. Where available, HLA class I and class II types were obtained from metadata supplied by the sample provider rather than from assay-based typing. Overall study results and their limits: Clinical and demographic metadata were provided uncurated, with the amount varying by source and participant.

Collaborating institutions collected whole blood in K2EDTA tubes following their own protocols. For TCRbeta analysis, collaborators shipped samples as frozen whole blood, isolated PBMCs, or DNA extracted from either of those sample types. A remark on this clone: The target of this receptor is not known. Per-base quality was not reported, and no clone a single base away is much larger than it.

From cysteine to phenylalanine, the CDR3 is 13 amino acids long. The only DNA kept is the CDR3, 39 bases in frame from the first base. V trim: 1 base; J trim: 8 bases; unmatched bases: 6. Taken from the germline V gene (reference sequence), the CDR1 and CDR2 loops are GTSNPN and SVGIG. TCRbeta CDR3 regions were amplified from genomic DNA by means of the immunoSEQ Assay, a bias-controlled multiplex PCR. On the study's bioinformatics: The number of nucleated cells in each sample was estimated by amplification of reference gene primers within the assay. To quantify the absolute abundance of each unique TCRbeta CDR3 rearrangement, sequence reads were collapsed and filtered. For each sample, productive Simpson clonality was calculated as the square root of Simpson's diversity index over productive rearrangements. Here the immuneACCESS table is served through TCRdb, limited to in-frame sequences with V and J called. Missing clones are a known gap in these copies; in checked studies unresolved V genes cover under half, and the rest lacks a known reason. V and J calls and clone size follow that table, whereas D and trimming were derived from the DNA. For this sample there are a few hundred thousand clones; around 85% appear just once. The leading ten clones occupy under 4% of the sample.

The receptor comes from a woman aged 18 to 35 with acute or convalescent COVID-19. The sequence is built from TRBV30 and TRBJ1-2; 8 middle bases align to TRBD1. Sequencing was done on a sample of peripheral blood. Here is the DNA: TGTGCCTGGAGTGCGATTACAGGGGGGGGCTACACCTTC. This translates into CAWSAITGGGYTF. With all but the CDR3 taken from the reference TRBV30 and TRBJ1-2 genes, the full variable domain is: SQTIHQWPATLVQPVGSPLSLECTVEGTSNPNLYWYRQAAGRGLQLLFYSVGIGQISSEVPQNLSASRPQDRQFILSSKKLLLSDSGFYLCAWSAITGGGYTFGSGTRLTVV.